These T cell receptor beta chains were read from a single sample in a study of T cell repertoires in cytomegalovirus infection. TCRdb reprocessed the reads via MiXCR and lists one record per CDR3 protein. Of 500,000 or so distinct CDR3 sequences listed, 15% to 20% are singletons. The sample was CD8+ T cells from PBMCs. The receptors derive from a human donor in good health (CMV status not recorded). Some clones in this sample may be carry-over from other donors' samples. CDR3s include the opening cysteine and the closing phenylalanine or tryptophan. The D gene is left open where the match is weak. The listing skips clone size in some rows; elsewhere it reads once, few, many or a size class.

j_gene	d_gene	abundance	v_gene	CDR3nt	CDR3aa
TRBJ2-2	TRBD2	.	TRBV28	TGTGCCAGCAGTTTAGGGCTAGCGGGGCCAAGCGGGGAGCTGTTTTTT	CASSLGLAGPSGELFF
TRBJ1-1	.	many	TRBV7-3	TGTGCCAGCAGCCTAAGCTCTGCCCTGAACACTGAAGCTTTCTTT	CASSLSSALNTEAFF
TRBJ1-3	.	few	TRBV10-2	TGCGCCAGCAGTGAGTCGATTAGGACCGACGGAAACACCATATATTTT	CASSESIRTDGNTIYF
TRBJ2-7	TRBD1	.	TRBV13	TGTGCCAGCAGCTCCTATCCGGGACAGCCCTCCTACGAGCAGTACTTC	CASSSYPGQPSYEQYF
TRBJ1-2	.	many	TRBV6-6	.	CASSDWGQGTF
TRBJ2-5	TRBD1	few	TRBV11-3	TGTGCCAGCAGCTATGGGACAGAAGAGACCCAGTACTTC	CASSYGTEETQYF
TRBJ2-1	.	.	TRBV20-1	TGCAGTGCTAGTTTTTTAGGGAACTACAGAAATGAGCAGTTCTTC	CSASFLGNYRNEQFF
TRBJ2-5	.	few	TRBV7-9	TGTGCCAGCAGCTTACTCGGACCACAAGAGACCCAGTACTTC	CASSLLGPQETQYF
TRBJ1-1	.	many	TRBV7-8	TGTGCCAGCAGCTTATATCCCATGAACACTGAAGCTTTCTTT	CASSLYPMNTEAFF
TRBJ2-7	TRBD2	many	TRBV10-3	TGTGCCATCAGTGAGTCAACTAGCGGCCATTCCTACGAGCAGTACTTC	CAISESTSGHSYEQYF
TRBJ2-5	.	many	TRBV4-2	TGTGCCAGCAGCCAAGTTGGCGGACGGGAGACCCAGTACTTC	CASSQVGGRETQYF
TRBJ2-5	.	.	TRBV27	TGTGCCAGCAGTTCATCCCTGAGACACCAACAAGAGACCCGGTACTTC	CASSSSLRHQQETRYF
TRBJ1-5	TRBD1	few	TRBV2	TGTGCCAGCAGGGACAGGGACGGCAATCAGCCCCAGCATTTT	CASRDRDGNQPQHF
TRBJ2-7	.	many	TRBV28	TGTGCCAGCAGTCTCTTACCCGGCTCGTCCTACGAGCAGTACTTC	CASSLLPGSSYEQYF
TRBJ1-4	.	many	TRBV4-1	TGCGCCAGCAGCCAAGATACAGGGATCAGGGCAACTAATGAAAAACTGTTTTTT	CASSQDTGIRATNEKLFF
TRBJ2-1	TRBD2	few	TRBV7-7	TGTGCTAGCAGCCACGGGACTAGCGGGCTCCTTGAGCAGTTCTTC	CASSHGTSGLLEQFF
TRBJ1-5	TRBD1	.	TRBV13	TGTGCCAGCAGCGCGGGACAGGGTAGTCAGCCCCAGCATTTT	CASSAGQGSQPQHF
TRBJ2-7	.	many	TRBV14	TGTGCCAGCAGCCAAGGGGTGCGCGTCAGGGACTACGAGCAGTACTTC	CASSQGVRVRDYEQYF
TRBJ1-1	TRBD1	many	TRBV7-9	TGTGCCAGCAGCCGGTCGGTTGGGACAGGGGACACTGAAGCTTTCTTT	CASSRSVGTGDTEAFF
TRBJ2-2	.	many	TRBV4-1	TGCGCCAGCAGCCAACAAATCAGTGGCACCGGGGAGCTGTTTTTT	CASSQQISGTGELFF
TRBJ2-1	.	.	TRBV5-1	TGCGCCAGCAGCCGGAGGTGGGATGAGCAGTTCTTC	CASSRRWDEQFF
TRBJ2-1	TRBD2	many	TRBV19	TGTGCCAGTAGTTCCTGGACTAGCGGGCCGAGGCGTCATGAGCAGTTCTTC	CASSSWTSGPRRHEQFF
TRBJ1-1	.	once	TRBV7-3	TGTGCCAGCAGCTTAATGGTGGGACCGAACACTGAAGCTTTCTTT	CASSLMVGPNTEAFF
TRBJ1-1	TRBD1	.	TRBV5-1	TGCGCCAGCAGCTTGGCCAGGGGGAAGGCTGAAGCTTTCTTT	CASSLARGKAEAFF